This T cell receptor beta chain originates from a study of T cells in Graves' hyperthyroidism and ophthalmopathy. Background on the study: Blood from the periphery was taken at initial diagnosis, before any treatment.

Participants, patients aged 18 to 65, had newly diagnosed hyperthyroidism with a duration under 2 months. The study excluded patients with uncontrolled infection, other autoimmune disease, pregnancy or lactation. A remark on this clonotype: Its antigen remains unknown.

Study-wide results and caveats: Peripheral blood also featured most of the thyroid clonotypes expanded above 0.001.

Amplification yielded TCR beta CDR3 regions, with RNA transcripts as the source. Carried out on the TCR CDR3, a first-round RT-PCR used the HTBI primer set. Each CDR3 protein gets one entry after TCRdb re-called the multiplex PCR reads with MiXCR. The sample lists approximately 640,000 distinct CDR3 sequences; 15% to 20% were seen once. The clonotype comes from a man between 45 and 60 years old with Graves' hyperthyroidism. What was sequenced was blood.

The DNA of the CDR3 is TGCAGTGCTAGTCCCGGAGGTAGCTCCTACGAGCAGTACTTC. Translating gives CSASPGGSSYEQYF. The chain has TRBV20-1 and TRBJ2-7; D is possibly TRBD2 (5 bases). CDR3 size: 14 residues. Germline assignment: CDR1 DFQATT and CDR2 SNEGSKA (reference sequence). Trimming left V 3 bases short and J 0 bases short, with 12 bases between.